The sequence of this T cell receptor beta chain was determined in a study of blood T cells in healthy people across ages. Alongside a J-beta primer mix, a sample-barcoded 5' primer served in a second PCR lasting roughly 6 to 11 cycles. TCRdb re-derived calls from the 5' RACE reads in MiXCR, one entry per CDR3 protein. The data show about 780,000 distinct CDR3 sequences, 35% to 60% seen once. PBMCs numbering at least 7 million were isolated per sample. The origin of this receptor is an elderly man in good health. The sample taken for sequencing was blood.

CDR3 amino acids: CARRHGTGGASYEQYF. The CDR3 DNA is TGTGCCAGAAGACACGGGACAGGGGGGGCGTCCTACGAGCAGTACTTC. The chain has TRBV5-3 and TRBJ2-7; TRBD1 matches at 11 bases. TRBV5-3 is given ORF status, its function remaining uncertain. V lost 5 bases to trimming and J lost 1 base; unmatched junction nucleotides: 8. The CDR3 contains 16 residues.